Detailed here is one T cell receptor (beta chain). No antigen is known for it. These data come from a study of cytomegalovirus exposure and HLA in healthy donors. Study conclusions and caveats: Apart from CMV serostatus, no immune exposure information was available. Trimming of TCR beta V- and J-genes showed a link, identified in a later analysis, to a missense DCLRE1C variant.

V shed 1 base, J shed 9 bases, and the junction held 6 bases outside the gene matches. The CDR3 is 14 amino acids. Germline assignment: CDR1 LGHNA and CDR2 YSLEER. The PCR was carried out with 60 Vbeta primers and 13 Jbeta primers. Original processing notes: There were around 80 million unique TCR beta chains by a later count, and around 10 million of them were shared. TCRdb's copy holds only in-frame clones and misses some; the assay was immunoSEQ multiplex PCR. The DNA was the basis for D and trimming; V, J and clone size are from that table. The table records 110,000 or so clones, about 78% of them present only once.

The chain combines TRBV4-3 with TRBJ2-1, with 7 nucleotides matching TRBD2. The clonotype comes from a man in his thirties or forties in good health and CMV-seronegative. The sample comprised PBMCs. As DNA, the CDR3 is TGCGCCAGCAGCCAAGGGGCTAGCGGTTTTGAGCAGTTCTTC. This sequence encodes CASSQGASGFEQFF.